Presented here are 9 T cell receptor beta chains from one specimen sequenced in a study of T-cell memory formation after mild COVID-19. MiXCR, applied by TCRdb to the 5' RACE reads, yields one record per CDR3 protein. Counted here are roughly 110,000 distinct CDR3 sequences, about 15% occurring once; the ten biggest clones make up 35% to 50%. The sequencing input was PBMCs or a T cell subset sorted from them (not recorded which). All receptors come from a man younger than 35 who had mild COVID-19 (a few samples of this study predate the infection). Cell type and time point are not known.

This clonotype appeared many times. In DNA, the CDR3 is TGTGCCAGCAGCTTAGAGTTTCCGGGGGCGGGCGGTGAGCAGTTCTTC. It codes for CASSLEFPGAGGEQFF. The chain recombines TRBV7-2 with TRBJ2-1; D possibly matches TRBD1 or TRBD2 (6 bases each). V lost 1 base and J lost 9, with 19 bases in between. The CDR3 is made up of 16 amino acids. Germline CDR1 and CDR2: SGHTA and FQGNSA.

The chain employs TRBV7-8 and TRBJ2-7; TRBD2 matches at 9 bases. CDR3 length: 15 residues. The germline V gene encodes CDR1 SGHVS and CDR2 FQNEAQ. J was trimmed by 6 bases and V by 1 base; bases with no gene match: 7. CDR3 bases: TGTGCCAGCAGCTTAGTTGCGGGGGGGATCGGCGAGCAGTACGTC. It encodes CASSLVAGGIGEQYV.

V gene TRBV27 combines with J gene TRBJ2-1, with 13 positions matching TRBD2. V dropped 6 bases and J dropped 10; count of bases not matched to a gene: 9. The germline gives CDR1 MNHEY, CDR2 SMNVEV (reference sequence). The CDR3 is made up of 15 amino acids. CDR3 DNA sequence: TGTGCCAGCAGATACACTAGCGGGGGGGCCTTAGAGCAGTTCTTC. Protein: CASRYTSGGALEQFF.

The CDR3 reads CASSLGDRAFESGNTIYF. In DNA, the CDR3 is TGTGCCAGCAGCTTAGGGGACAGAGCATTTGAAAGTGGAAACACCATATATTTT. The chain has TRBV7-9 and TRBJ1-3; 7 positions match TRBD1. V shed 1 base and J 3 bases; nucleotides not matched to a gene: 12. The CDR3 spans 18 residues. Germline CDR1 SEHNR, CDR2 FQNEAQ (reference sequence).

This clonotype was seen at least ten times. The chain carries TRBV6-5 and TRBJ1-5; TRBD1 matches at 8 bases. V dropped 6 bases and J dropped 2; count of bases not matched to a gene: 9. Germline CDR1 is MNHEY and CDR2 is SVGAGI. The length of the CDR3 is 16 residues. The CDR3 loop is CASRTSQGDGNQPQHF. The CDR3 DNA is TGTGCCAGCAGGACCTCACAGGGGGATGGCAATCAGCCCCAGCATTTT.

This clonotype showed up just a few times. The V and J genes are TRBV27 and TRBJ2-1; the match to TRBD2 covers 14 bases. With V trimmed by 6 bases and J by 3 bases, 4 bases remained unmatched. The CDR3 contains 16 residues. Germline CDR1 reads MNHEY; CDR2 reads SMNVEV (reference sequence). DNA for the CDR3: TGTGCCAGCAGGGGACTAGCGGGGGCCATCTACAATGAGCAGTTCTTC. Protein product: CASRGLAGAIYNEQFF.

Remarks on this clonotype: One junction end does not reproduce the germline sequence, and a read error may be involved. The rearrangement links TRBV19 to TRBJ2-3; 8 bases agree with TRBD2. From germline, CDR1 is LNHDA and CDR2 SQIVND (reference sequence). The CDR3 sequence is 15 residues long. CDR3 bases: TGTGCCAGTGGTATAGACGGGGGGGCCTCGTGGACGCAGTATTTT. Translating it yields CASGIDGGASWTQYF.

A few counts support this clonotype. The chain carries TRBV3-1 and TRBJ1-2; the D is unclear. Looked up from germline, CDR1 is LGHDT and CDR2 is YNNKEL (reference sequence). V lost 1 base to trimming and J lost 0 bases, with 9 bases between them. The CDR3 extends over 15 amino acids. This CDR3 reads CASSQGSPANYGYTF. CDR3 bases: TGTGCCAGCAGCCAAGGGTCACCGGCTAACTATGGCTACACCTTC.

This clonotype occurred a few times. The chain is built from TRBV7-9 and TRBJ2-5; no firm D call. Per the germline V gene, CDR1 is SEHNR and CDR2 is FQNEAQ (reference sequence). The CDR3 is 14 residues long. Trimming cost V 5 bases and J 1 base, with 11 bases left between them. The CDR3 is CASSHSTGQETQYF. The CDR3 coding sequence is TGTGCCAGCAGCCATTCGACGGGCCAAGAGACCCAGTACTTC.